The clone carrying this T cell receptor (beta chain) was seen just once. Data came from immunoSEQ multiplex PCR; TCRdb stores just in-frame clones and leaves some out. The sample carries some 80,000 clones, about 90% recorded once. The data belong to a study of T cell changes during pregnancy in multiple sclerosis. This specimen was peripheral blood, taken in the first trimester of pregnancy. The receptor was derived from a female donor in good health, enrolled as a control in a pregnancy study.

CDR3 loop: CASSRGGAGGIETQYF. DNA for the CDR3: TGTGCCAGCAGCCGTGGTGGGGCAGGGGGGATCGAGACCCAGTACTTC. The genes are TRBV7-2 and TRBJ2-5, with TRBD1 as a possible D gene (7 bases). Trimming cost V 5 bases and J 5 bases, with 21 bases left between them. This CDR3 is 16 amino acids long. Germline V CDR1 and CDR2: SGHTA, FQGNSA. Full variable domain (rest looked up from reference TRBV7-2 and TRBJ2-5): GAGVSQSPSNKVTEKGKDVELRCDPISGHTALYWYRQSLGQGLEFLIYFQGNSAPDKSGLPSDRFSAERTGGSVSTLTIQRTQQEDSAVYLCASSRGGAGGIETQYFGPGTRLLVL.